These 11 T cell receptor beta chains came from one sample sequenced in a study of blood T cell repertoires in COVID-19. The protocol was immunoSEQ multiplex PCR, while the TCRdb copy is restricted to in-frame clones and leaves out a portion. This sample has about 100,000 clones, with less than 90% found just once. Sequencing input: peripheral blood. These receptors originate from a man aged 30-40 years in a cohort sampled during active COVID-19.

The chain joins TRBV2 to TRBJ2-1; the D gene is possibly TRBD2 (6 bases). The CDR3 has 14 residues. The V end lost 6 bases, the J end lost 4 bases, and 13 bases lay between the germline ends. Germline values: CDR1 SNHLY, CDR2 FYNNEI. For the CDR3, the DNA is TGTGCCAGCAGCCGGGACTCCCCTTACAATGAGCAGTTCTTC. Its translation is CASSRDSPYNEQFF.

This chain connects TRBV5-5 to TRBJ1-1, with TRBD1 matching 7 bases. CDR1 is SGHKS and CDR2 is YYEKEE in the germline V gene (reference sequence). The CDR3 runs 14 residues. V was clipped by 3 bases and J by 4 bases; unmatched bases: 6. CDR3 residues: CASSSTGFGTEAFF. Here the CDR3 DNA reads TGTGCCAGCAGCTCGACAGGGTTCGGCACTGAAGCTTTCTTT.

The chain couples TRBV5-5 to TRBJ2-2, with 11 bases identical to TRBD1. CDR3 length: 17 residues. V trimming: 0 bases; J trimming: 5 bases; junction bases outside the gene matches: 6. From germline, CDR1 is SGHKS and CDR2 YYEKEE (reference sequence). The CDR3 DNA sequence: TGTGCCAGCAGCTTGGGAACCGGGACAGGGGGTACCGGGGAGCTGTTTTTT. It codes for CASSLGTGTGGTGELFF.

The chain combines TRBV11-2 with TRBJ1-1, with TRBD1 matching over 9 bases. Germline CDR1 is SGHAT and CDR2 is FQNNGV. After removal of 5 bases from V and 5 bases from J, the junction contained 3 bases not matched to a gene. This CDR3 has 13 residues. The CDR3 sequence is CASSRDRETEAFF. The CDR3 nucleotides are TGTGCCAGCAGCAGGGACAGGGAGACTGAAGCTTTCTTT. Variable domain in full (rest from reference TRBV11-2 and TRBJ1-1): EAGVAQSPRYKIIEKRQSVAFWCNPISGHATLYWYQQILGQGPKLLIQFQNNGVVDDSQLPKDRFSAERLKGVDSTLKIQPAKLEDSAVYLCASSRDRETEAFFGQGTRLTVV.

The chain employs TRBV29-1 and TRBJ1-2, with D perhaps matching TRBD1 (5 bases). The CDR3 totals 11 residues. Germline V gives CDR1 SQVTM, CDR2 ANQGSEA. The V end was cut by 7 bases, the J end by 3 bases, with 9 bases between. CDR3: CSAAGDYGYTF. In DNA form, the CDR3 reads TGCAGCGCTGCGGGGGACTATGGCTACACCTTC.

V and J are TRBV4-3 and TRBJ1-2; 12 nucleotides align to TRBD1. V gave up 3 bases and J gave up 6 bases; unmatched junction bases: 2. CDR1 is LGHNA and CDR2 is YSLEER in the germline V gene. The CDR3 totals 14 residues. CDR3 DNA sequence: TGCGCCAGCAGCCAGGGACAGGGGGCAGATGGCTACACCTTC. Translation: CASSQGQGADGYTF.

The rearrangement links TRBV5-4 to TRBJ2-7; 10 bases are a match to TRBD1. J lost 2 bases, V lost 0 bases, and 5 bases had no gene match. Germline CDR1 and CDR2: SGHNT and YYREEE (reference sequence). The CDR3 length is 16 residues. CDR3 DNA sequence: TGTGCCAGCAGCTTGGCTGGGACAGGGGCTACCTACGAGCAGTACTTC. This sequence encodes CASSLAGTGATYEQYF.

This clone came up many times. This chain links TRBV6-2 or TRBV6-3 with TRBJ1-5; D uncertain. The V gene's germline CDR1 is MNHEY and CDR2 SVGEGT. V lost 5 bases to trimming and J lost 1 base, with 12 bases between them. There are 15 residues in the CDR3. CDR3 sequence: CASSPRDWSNQPQHF. The CDR3 DNA reads as TGTGCCAGCAGTCCCCGCGACTGGAGCAATCAGCCCCAGCATTTT.

CDR3 DNA: TGTGCCAGCAGTCAACCGGTCGATAATGAAAAACTGTTTTTT. It encodes CASSQPVDNEKLFF. This chain joins TRBV6-2 or TRBV6-3 and TRBJ1-4; D unresolved. There are 14 residues in the CDR3. CDR1 and CDR2 (germline): MNHEY, SVGEGT. V lost 5 bases, J lost 4 bases, and 11 bases lay in between.

This chain uses TRBV7-2 with TRBJ2-1; 9 bases line up with TRBD2. CDR3 length: 15 amino acids. Germline V gives CDR1 SGHTA, CDR2 FQGNSA. The V and J ends lost 8 bases and 1 base, in that order; junction bases with no gene match: 6. The CDR3: CASARRGGSYNEQFF. In DNA form, the CDR3 reads TGTGCCAGCGCTAGGCGGGGGGGGTCCTACAATGAGCAGTTCTTC.

The CDR3 reads CASSPGPGQMSSYEQYF. The CDR3 bases are TGTGCCAGCAGTCCAGGCCCGGGACAGATGAGCTCCTACGAGCAGTACTTC. This chain links TRBV28 with TRBJ2-7; the match to TRBD1 covers 7 bases. Trimming took 5 bases from V and 0 from J; bases not matched to a gene: 13. This CDR3 has 17 residues. Germline assignment: CDR1 MDHEN and CDR2 SYDVKM.